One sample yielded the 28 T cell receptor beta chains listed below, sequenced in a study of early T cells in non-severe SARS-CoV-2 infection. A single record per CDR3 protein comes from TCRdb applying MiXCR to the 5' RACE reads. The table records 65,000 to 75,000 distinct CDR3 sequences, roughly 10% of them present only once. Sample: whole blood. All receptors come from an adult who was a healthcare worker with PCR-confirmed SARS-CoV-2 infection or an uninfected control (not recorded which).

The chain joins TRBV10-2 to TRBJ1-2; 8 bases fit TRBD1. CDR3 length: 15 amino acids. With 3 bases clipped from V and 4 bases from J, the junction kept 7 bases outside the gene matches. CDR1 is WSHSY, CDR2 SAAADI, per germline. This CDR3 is CASSDRTGGGYGYTF. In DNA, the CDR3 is TGCGCCAGCAGTGACCGAACAGGGGGAGGCTATGGCTACACCTTC.

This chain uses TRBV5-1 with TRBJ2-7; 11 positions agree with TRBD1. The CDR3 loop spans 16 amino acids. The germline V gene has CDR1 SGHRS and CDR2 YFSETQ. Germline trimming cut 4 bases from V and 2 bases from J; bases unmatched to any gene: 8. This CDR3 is CASSAGQGATTYEQYF. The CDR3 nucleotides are TGCGCCAGCAGCGCCGGACAGGGGGCCACCACCTACGAGCAGTACTTC.

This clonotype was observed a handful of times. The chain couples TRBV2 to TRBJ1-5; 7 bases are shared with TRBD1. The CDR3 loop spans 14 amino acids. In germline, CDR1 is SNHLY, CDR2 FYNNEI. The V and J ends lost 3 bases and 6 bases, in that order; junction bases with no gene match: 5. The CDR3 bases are TGTGCCAGCAGTGACAGGGGGTCTGCTCAGCCCCAGCATTTT. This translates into CASSDRGSAQPQHF.

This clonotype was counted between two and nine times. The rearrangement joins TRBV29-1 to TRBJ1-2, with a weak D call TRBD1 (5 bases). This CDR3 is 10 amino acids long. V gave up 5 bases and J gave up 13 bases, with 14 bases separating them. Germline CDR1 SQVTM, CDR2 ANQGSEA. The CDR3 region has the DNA TGCAGCGTTTCTGGGACCGCGATCACCTTC. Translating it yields CSVSGTAITF.

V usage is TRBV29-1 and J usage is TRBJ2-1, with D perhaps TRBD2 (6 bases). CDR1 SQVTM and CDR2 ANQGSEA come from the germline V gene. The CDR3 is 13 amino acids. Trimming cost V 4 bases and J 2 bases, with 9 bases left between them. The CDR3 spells CSVVAETYNEQFF. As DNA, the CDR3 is TGCAGCGTTGTAGCGGAAACCTACAATGAGCAGTTCTTC.

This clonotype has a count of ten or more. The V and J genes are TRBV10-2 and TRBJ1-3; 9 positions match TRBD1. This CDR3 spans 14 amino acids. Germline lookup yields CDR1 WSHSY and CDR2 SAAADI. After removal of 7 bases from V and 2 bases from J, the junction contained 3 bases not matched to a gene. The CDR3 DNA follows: TGCGCCAGCAAGGGGACAGGGACTGGAAACACCATATATTTT. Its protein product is CASKGTGTGNTIYF.

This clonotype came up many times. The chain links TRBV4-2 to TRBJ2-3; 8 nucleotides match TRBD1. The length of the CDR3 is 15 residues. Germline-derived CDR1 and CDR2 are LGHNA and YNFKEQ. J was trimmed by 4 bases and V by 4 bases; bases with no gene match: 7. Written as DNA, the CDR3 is TGTGCCAGCAGCCGGATGGAACAGGGGGCAGATACGCAGTATTTT. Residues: CASSRMEQGADTQYF.

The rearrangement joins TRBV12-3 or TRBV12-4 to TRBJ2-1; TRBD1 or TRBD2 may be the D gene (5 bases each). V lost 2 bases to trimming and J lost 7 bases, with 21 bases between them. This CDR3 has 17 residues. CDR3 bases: TGTGCCAGCAGTTTAACGTTCGGCGAGGGGCCGAGTAATGAGCAGTTCTTC. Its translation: CASSLTFGEGPSNEQFF.

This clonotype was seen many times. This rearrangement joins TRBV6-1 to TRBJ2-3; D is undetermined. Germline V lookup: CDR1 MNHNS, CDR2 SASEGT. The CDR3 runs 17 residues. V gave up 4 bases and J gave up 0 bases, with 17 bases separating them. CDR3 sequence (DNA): TGTGCCAGCAGTGCCTATGACGTTAGCAGTAGCACAGATACGCAGTATTTT. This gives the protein CASSAYDVSSSTDTQYF.

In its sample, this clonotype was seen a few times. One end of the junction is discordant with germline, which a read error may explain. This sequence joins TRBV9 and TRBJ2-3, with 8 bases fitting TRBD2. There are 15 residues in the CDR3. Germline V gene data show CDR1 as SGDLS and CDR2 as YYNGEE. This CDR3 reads CTSSPAGAVADTQYF. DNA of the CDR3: TGTACCAGCAGCCCAGCGGGAGCTGTGGCAGATACGCAGTATTTT.

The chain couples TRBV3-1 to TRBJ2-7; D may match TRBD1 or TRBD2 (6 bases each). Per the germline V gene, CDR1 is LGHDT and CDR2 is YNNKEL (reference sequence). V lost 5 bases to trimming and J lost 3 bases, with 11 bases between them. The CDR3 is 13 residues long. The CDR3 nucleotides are TGTGCCAGCAGCTCGGAGGGGGTCTACGAGCAGTACTTC. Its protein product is CASSSEGVYEQYF.

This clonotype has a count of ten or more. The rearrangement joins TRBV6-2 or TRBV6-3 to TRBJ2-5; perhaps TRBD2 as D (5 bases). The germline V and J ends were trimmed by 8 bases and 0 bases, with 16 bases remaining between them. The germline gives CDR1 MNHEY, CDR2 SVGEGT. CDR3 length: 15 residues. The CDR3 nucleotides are TGTGCCAGCCTAGCCCTTCGGCGTAACCAAGAGACCCAGTACTTC. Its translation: CASLALRRNQETQYF.

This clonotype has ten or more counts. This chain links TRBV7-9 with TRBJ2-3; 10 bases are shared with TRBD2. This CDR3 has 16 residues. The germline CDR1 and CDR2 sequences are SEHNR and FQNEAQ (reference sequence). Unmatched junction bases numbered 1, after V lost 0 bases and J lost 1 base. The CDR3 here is CASSLASGGGTDTQYF. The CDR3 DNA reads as TGTGCCAGCAGCTTAGCCAGCGGGGGGGGCACAGATACGCAGTATTTT.

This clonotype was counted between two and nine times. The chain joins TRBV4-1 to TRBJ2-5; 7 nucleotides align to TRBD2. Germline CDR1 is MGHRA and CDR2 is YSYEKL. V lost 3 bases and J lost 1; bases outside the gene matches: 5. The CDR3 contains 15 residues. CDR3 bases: TGCGCCAGCAGCCACAGCACTAGCGTCCAAGAGACCCAGTACTTC. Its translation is CASSHSTSVQETQYF.

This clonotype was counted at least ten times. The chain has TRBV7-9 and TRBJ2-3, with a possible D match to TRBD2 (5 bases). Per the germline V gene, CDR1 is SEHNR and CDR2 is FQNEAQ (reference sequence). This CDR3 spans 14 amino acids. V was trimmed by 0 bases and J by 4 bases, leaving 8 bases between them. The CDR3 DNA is TGTGCCAGCAGCTTAGCGGGGAGTTCAGATACGCAGTATTTT. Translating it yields CASSLAGSSDTQYF.

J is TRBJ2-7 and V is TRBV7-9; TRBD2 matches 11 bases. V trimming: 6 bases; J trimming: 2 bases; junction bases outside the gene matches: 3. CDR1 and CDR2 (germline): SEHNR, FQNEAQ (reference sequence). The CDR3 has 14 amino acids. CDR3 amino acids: CASSLAGGPYEQYF. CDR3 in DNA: TGTGCCAGCAGTCTAGCGGGGGGCCCCTACGAGCAGTACTTC.

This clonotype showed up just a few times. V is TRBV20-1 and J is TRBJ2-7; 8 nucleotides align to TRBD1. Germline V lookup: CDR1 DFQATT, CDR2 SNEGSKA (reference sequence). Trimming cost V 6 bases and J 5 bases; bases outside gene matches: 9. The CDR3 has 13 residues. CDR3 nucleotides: TGCAGTGCCCAGGGGGCGGGACTCCACGAGCAGTACTTC. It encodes CSAQGAGLHEQYF.

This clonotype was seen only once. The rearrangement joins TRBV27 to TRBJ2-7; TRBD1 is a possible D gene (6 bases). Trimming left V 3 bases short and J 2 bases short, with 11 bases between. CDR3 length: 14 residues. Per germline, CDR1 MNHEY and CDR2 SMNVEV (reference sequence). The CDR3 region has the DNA TGTGCCAGCAGTTTGAGCCAGGGGACCTACGAGCAGTACTTC. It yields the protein CASSLSQGTYEQYF.

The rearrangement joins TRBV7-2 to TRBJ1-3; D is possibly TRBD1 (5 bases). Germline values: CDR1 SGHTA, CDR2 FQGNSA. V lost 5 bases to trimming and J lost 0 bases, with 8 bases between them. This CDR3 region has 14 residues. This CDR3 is CASSIQDSGNTIYF. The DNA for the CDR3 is TGTGCCAGCAGCATACAGGACTCTGGAAACACCATATATTTT. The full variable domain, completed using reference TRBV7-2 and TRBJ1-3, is GAGVSQSPSNKVTEKGKDVELRCDPISGHTALYWYRQSLGQGLEFLIYFQGNSAPDKSGLPSDRFSAERTGGSVSTLTIQRTQQEDSAVYLCASSIQDSGNTIYFGEGSWLTVV.

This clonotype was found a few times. The CDR3 is CASTPLADTDTQYF. In DNA, the CDR3 is TGTGCCAGCACCCCATTGGCTGACACAGATACGCAGTATTTT. This chain joins TRBV11-2 and TRBJ2-3; D gene unclear. CDR3 length equals 14 residues. Germline CDR1 SGHAT, CDR2 FQNNGV. Trimming removed 7 bases at V and 2 bases at J, with 13 bases between.

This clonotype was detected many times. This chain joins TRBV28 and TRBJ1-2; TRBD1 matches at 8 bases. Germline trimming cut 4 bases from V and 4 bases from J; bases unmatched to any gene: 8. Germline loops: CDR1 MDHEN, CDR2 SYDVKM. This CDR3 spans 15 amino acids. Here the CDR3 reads CASSSGTGRPYGYTF. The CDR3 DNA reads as TGTGCCAGCAGTTCTGGGACAGGACGGCCCTATGGCTACACCTTC.

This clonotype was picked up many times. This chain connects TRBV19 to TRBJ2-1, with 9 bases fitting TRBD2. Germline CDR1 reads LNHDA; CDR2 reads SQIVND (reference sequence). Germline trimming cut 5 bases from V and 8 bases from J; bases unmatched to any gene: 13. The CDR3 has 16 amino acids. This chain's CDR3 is CASSRWKASGTDEQFF. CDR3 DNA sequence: TGTGCCAGTAGTCGGTGGAAAGCTAGCGGGACGGATGAGCAGTTCTTC.

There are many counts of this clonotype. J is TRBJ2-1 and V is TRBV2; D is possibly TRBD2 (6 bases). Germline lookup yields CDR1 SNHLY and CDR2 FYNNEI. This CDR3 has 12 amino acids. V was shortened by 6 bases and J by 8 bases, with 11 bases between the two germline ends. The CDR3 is CASSATGDEQFF. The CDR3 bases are TGTGCCAGCAGCGCAACGGGGGATGAGCAGTTCTTC.

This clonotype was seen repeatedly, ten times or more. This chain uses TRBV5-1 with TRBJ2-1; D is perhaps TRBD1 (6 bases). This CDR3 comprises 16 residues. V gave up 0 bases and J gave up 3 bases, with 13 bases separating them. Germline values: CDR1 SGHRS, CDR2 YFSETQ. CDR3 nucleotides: TGCGCCAGCAGCTTGGGTGACAGGCAGCTCTACAATGAGCAGTTCTTC. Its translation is CASSLGDRQLYNEQFF.

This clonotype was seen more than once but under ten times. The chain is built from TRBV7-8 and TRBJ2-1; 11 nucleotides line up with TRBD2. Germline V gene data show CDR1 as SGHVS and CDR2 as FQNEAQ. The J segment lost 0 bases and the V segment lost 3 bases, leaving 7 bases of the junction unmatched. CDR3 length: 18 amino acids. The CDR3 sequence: CASSFGLAGSSSYNEQFF. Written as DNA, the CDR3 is TGTGCCAGCAGCTTCGGACTAGCGGGCAGTAGCTCCTACAATGAGCAGTTCTTC.

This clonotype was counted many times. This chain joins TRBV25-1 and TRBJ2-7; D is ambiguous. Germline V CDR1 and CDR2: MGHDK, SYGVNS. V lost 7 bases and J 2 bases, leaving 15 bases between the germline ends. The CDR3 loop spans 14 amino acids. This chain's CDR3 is CASTVGAGAYEQYF. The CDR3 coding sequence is TGTGCCAGCACCGTCGGCGCCGGAGCCTACGAGCAGTACTTC.

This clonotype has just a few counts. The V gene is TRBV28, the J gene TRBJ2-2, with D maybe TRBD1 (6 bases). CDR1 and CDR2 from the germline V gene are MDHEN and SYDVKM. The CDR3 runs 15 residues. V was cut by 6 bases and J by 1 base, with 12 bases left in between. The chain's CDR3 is CASSPWGQNTGELFF. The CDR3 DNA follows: TGTGCCAGCAGCCCGTGGGGACAGAACACCGGGGAGCTGTTTTTT. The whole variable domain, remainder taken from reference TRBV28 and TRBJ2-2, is DVKVTQSSRYLVKRTGEKVFLECVQDMDHENMFWYRQDPGLGLRLIYFSYDVKMKEKGDIPEGYSVSREKKERFSLILESASTNQTSMYLCASSPWGQNTGELFFGEGSRLTVL.

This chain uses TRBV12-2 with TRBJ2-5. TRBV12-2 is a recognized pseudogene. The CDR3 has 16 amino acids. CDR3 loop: CASRLALGRHQETQYF. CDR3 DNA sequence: TGTGCAAGTCGCTTAGCGCTCGGCAGGCACCAAGAGACCCAGTACTTC.